A selection of T cell receptor beta chains follows, all from one sample in a study of blood T cell repertoires in COVID-19. Sequenced by immunoSEQ multiplex PCR; TCRdb stores in-frame clones only, minus some. The sample contains 250,000 or so clones, 85% to 90% of which appear only once. What was sequenced was peripheral blood. These TCRs come from a woman in her thirties or forties who had recovered from COVID-19. Each CDR3 is given without its conserved first and last residue.

j_call v_call cdr3_aa
TRBJ1-4 TRBV30 AWSAGTGREKLF
TRBJ1-1 TRBV18 ASSPQGQVPEAF
TRBJ2-3 TRBV30 AWSVLSGITDTQY
TRBJ2-1 TRBV27 ASSSRGDEQF
TRBJ1-2 TRBV27 ASRRTGVTRGYT
TRBJ2-5 TRBV5-6 ASSPPGQGGETQY
TRBJ2-1 TRBV27 ASSLRTYNEQF
TRBJ2-2 TRBV28 ASSFAAGAGGPPGELF
TRBJ1-3 TRBV4-1 ASSQVPAGTGNTIY
TRBJ2-1 TRBV13 ASSLASGRVNEQF
TRBJ2-3 TRBV3-1/TRBV3-2 ASSQDGTRTDTQY
TRBJ2-4 TRBV5-5 ASSLTGMAPLAKNIQY
TRBJ2-1 TRBV7-2 ASSLASGPSSYNEQF